The next 32 T cell receptor beta chains were all read from a single sample in a study of PD-L1 blockade in urothelial cancer. As for time point: peripheral blood 6 weeks after treatment start. Only in-frame clones appear in the TCRdb table, and some are missing; sequencing was by immunoSEQ multiplex PCR. The sample has some 120,000 clones; more than 85% are singletons. The input for sequencing was PBMCs, taken around atezolizumab (anti-PD-L1) treatment. The receptors shown here come from a man between 60 and 70 years old with urothelial cancer.

This chain connects TRBV2 to TRBJ2-1; TRBD2 might be the D (5 bases). V dropped 8 bases and J dropped 8 bases, with 13 bases sitting between them. The CDR3 consists of 12 residues. Germline CDR1 is SNHLY and CDR2 is FYNNEI. The CDR3 loop reads CASLPLVDEQFF. The CDR3 region has the DNA TGTGCCAGCCTACCACTAGTGGATGAGCAGTTCTTC.

CDR3 sequence reads: CANGTVYQETQYF. CDR3 DNA sequence: TGTGCCAACGGTACGGTGTACCAAGAGACCCAGTACTTC. V usage is TRBV28 and J usage is TRBJ2-5; D call uncertain. The CDR3 loop spans 13 amino acids. V lost 10 bases to trimming and J lost 0 bases, with 12 bases between them. Germline V gives CDR1 MDHEN, CDR2 SYDVKM.

J is TRBJ2-7 and V is TRBV18, with D tentatively TRBD1 (5 bases). The CDR3 is made up of 12 amino acids. In germline, CDR1 is KGHSH, CDR2 LQKENI. V was cut by 6 bases and J by 3 bases, with 9 bases left in between. For the CDR3, the DNA is TGTGCCAGCTCCACGACAGACTACGAGCAGTACTTC. Its translation is CASSTTDYEQYF.

V and J are TRBV4-1 and TRBJ2-3; D remains unclear. Trimming left V 4 bases short and J 1 base short, with 6 bases between. The CDR3 covers 13 residues. Germline CDR1 and CDR2: MGHRA and YSYEKL. This chain's CDR3 is CASSRPGTDTQYF. CDR3 nucleotide sequence: TGCGCCAGCAGCCGCCCAGGCACAGATACGCAGTATTTT.

The chain combines TRBV11-2 with TRBJ2-2; D possibly corresponds to TRBD1 (6 bases). The CDR3 has 16 residues. Germline CDR1 is SGHAT and CDR2 is FQNNGV. Trimming left V 4 bases short and J 4 bases short, with 16 bases between. The CDR3 region is CASSSFVGAGTGELFF. CDR3 sequence (DNA): TGTGCCAGCAGCTCTTTTGTGGGGGCCGGCACCGGGGAGCTGTTTTTT.

The gene calls are TRBV5-6 and TRBJ1-4, with 9 nucleotides matching TRBD1. This CDR3 is built from 16 residues. The J segment lost 3 bases and the V segment lost 4 bases, leaving 7 bases of the junction unmatched. From germline, CDR1 is SGHDT and CDR2 YYEEEE. This CDR3 reads CASSEGQGAPNEKLFF. The CDR3 DNA sequence: TGTGCCAGCAGCGAGGGACAGGGAGCACCTAATGAAAAACTGTTTTTT.

This clone has a handful of counts. The chain carries TRBV5-5 and TRBJ2-1, with D possibly TRBD1 on 6 matching bases. Trimming took 4 bases from V and 0 from J, leaving 14 bases between them. The CDR3 runs to 16 residues. Per the germline V gene, CDR1 is SGHKS and CDR2 is YYEKEE (reference sequence). This CDR3 is CASSRRQADSYNEQFF. CDR3 DNA: TGTGCCAGCAGCCGTCGACAGGCCGACTCCTACAATGAGCAGTTCTTC.

This clone has a single count. V gene TRBV2 combines with J gene TRBJ2-1, with 8 bases matching TRBD2. Germline-derived CDR1 and CDR2 are SNHLY and FYNNEI. The CDR3 extends over 16 amino acids. Germline trimming cut 2 bases from V and 3 bases from J; bases unmatched to any gene: 6. CDR3 sequence: CASSEFPSGSYNEQFF. In nucleotides, the CDR3 is TGTGCCAGCAGTGAATTCCCAAGCGGGAGCTACAATGAGCAGTTCTTC.

The chain uses TRBV30 and TRBJ2-2; 8 nucleotides align to TRBD2. The V segment lost 5 bases and the J segment 4 bases; nucleotides outside the gene matches: 9. CDR3 length: 15 residues. The germline V gene has CDR1 GTSNPN and CDR2 SVGIG (reference sequence). CDR3 residues: CAWVRAGGGTGELFF. The CDR3 region has the DNA TGTGCCTGGGTTCGGGCGGGAGGCGGCACCGGGGAGCTGTTTTTT.

The CDR3 loop reads CSVDRGPYGYTF. CDR3 nucleotide sequence: TGCAGCGTTGATAGAGGCCCCTATGGCTACACCTTC. The rearrangement uses TRBV29-1 and TRBJ1-2; unclear D gene. The CDR3 runs to 12 residues. Trimming stripped 3 bases from V and 4 bases from J, with 9 bases between. Per the germline V gene, CDR1 is SQVTM and CDR2 is ANQGSEA.

The chain is built from TRBV28 and TRBJ2-1; TRBD2 might be the D (5 bases). Trimming removed 2 bases from V and 3 bases from J, with 11 bases in between. The CDR3 runs 15 residues. Germline V gives CDR1 MDHEN, CDR2 SYDVKM. DNA for the CDR3: TGTGCCAGCAGTTTAATGCGGGTTATCTACAATGAGCAGTTCTTC. Its protein is CASSLMRVIYNEQFF.

The chain uses TRBV18 and TRBJ2-3; 8 bases are shared with TRBD2. Per the germline V gene, CDR1 is KGHSH and CDR2 is LQKENI. The CDR3 runs 19 residues. Unmatched junction bases numbered 18, after V lost 3 bases and J lost 4 bases. CDR3 DNA sequence: TGTGCCAGCTCACCGGCACCCCCCGGGGGCCGGGGGGGCTCAGATACGCAGTATTTT. As protein: CASSPAPPGGRGGSDTQYF.

The chain has TRBV6-1 and TRBJ2-7; 8 bases fit TRBD1. Unmatched junction bases numbered 4, after V lost 3 bases and J lost 3 bases. Germline V gene lookup returns CDR1 MNHNS and CDR2 SASEGT. This CDR3 has 14 amino acids. CDR3 DNA: TGTGCCAGCAGTGATGAGACAGGGGTCTACGAGCAGTACTTC. Encoded protein: CASSDETGVYEQYF.

A few counts support this clone. The chain has TRBV7-2 and TRBJ1-6, with D tentatively TRBD1 (5 bases). Trimming shortened V by 5 bases and J by 10 bases, and 9 bases separated the two germline ends. The CDR3 is 12 residues long. Germline values: CDR1 SGHTA, CDR2 FQGNSA. This chain's CDR3 is CASSPRQSPLHF. Here the CDR3 DNA reads TGTGCCAGCAGCCCAAGACAGTCACCCCTCCACTTT. Based on the CDR3 plus reference TRBV7-2 and TRBJ1-6, the full variable domain is GAGVSQSPSNKVTEKGKDVELRCDPISGHTALYWYRQSLGQGLEFLIYFQGNSAPDKSGLPSDRFSAERTGGSVSTLTIQRTQQEDSAVYLCASSPRQSPLHFGNGTRLTVT.

This chain joins TRBV5-8 and TRBJ2-6; 14 nucleotides align to TRBD2. The V and J ends lost 4 bases and 0 bases, in that order; junction bases with no gene match: 6. The CDR3 is 19 amino acids. Germline CDR1 SGHTS, CDR2 YDEGEE. CDR3 sequence reads: CASSQGLAGDYSGANVLTF. CDR3 DNA sequence: TGTGCCAGCAGCCAGGGACTAGCGGGGGACTACTCTGGGGCCAACGTCCTGACTTTC.

The chain uses TRBV28 and TRBJ1-2, with 8 positions matching TRBD1. Trimming removed 5 bases from V and 8 bases from J; junction bases left unmatched: 10. There are 14 residues in the CDR3. The germline V gene has CDR1 MDHEN and CDR2 SYDVKM. The CDR3 bases are TGTGCCAGCAGTCCGGGACAGGTGTCGTGGGGCTACACCTTC. It encodes CASSPGQVSWGYTF.

This clone has a handful of counts. V usage is TRBV19 and J usage is TRBJ2-1, with 8 bases that match TRBD2. CDR1 and CDR2 from the germline V gene are LNHDA and SQIVND (reference sequence). This CDR3 spans 14 amino acids. J gave up 3 bases and V 3 bases, and 1 base lay outside the gene matches. CDR3 region: CASSMSGSYNEQFF. CDR3 coding DNA: TGTGCCAGTAGTATGAGCGGGAGCTACAATGAGCAGTTCTTC.

V and J are TRBV7-2 and TRBJ1-1, with no clear D. CDR1 is SGHTA and CDR2 is FQGNSA in the germline V gene. The CDR3 loop spans 10 amino acids. Trimming pared 4 bases from V and 8 bases from J, leaving 5 bases between. The CDR3: CASSSYEAFF. The CDR3, as DNA: TGTGCCAGCAGCTCCTACGAAGCTTTCTTT.

The V gene is TRBV11-3, the J gene TRBJ2-1, with D possibly matching TRBD2 (7 bases). V lost 1 base, J lost 5 bases, and 12 bases lay in between. Germline assignment: CDR1 SGHNT and CDR2 YENEEA. The CDR3 length is 15 residues. CDR3 loop: CASSLVGGADNEQFF. As DNA, the CDR3 is TGTGCCAGCAGCTTAGTGGGGGGGGCAGACAATGAGCAGTTCTTC.

The rearrangement links TRBV11-3 to TRBJ1-1, with D perhaps matching TRBD1 (6 bases). CDR3 length equals 13 residues. Per the germline V gene, CDR1 is SGHNT and CDR2 is YENEEA. Trimming stripped 7 bases from V and 4 bases from J, with 13 bases between. In DNA form, the CDR3 reads TGTGCCAGCACTGTTGGGGGCATCACTGAAGCTTTCTTT. It yields the protein CASTVGGITEAFF.

V usage is TRBV4-2 and J usage is TRBJ2-7; 7 nucleotides match TRBD2. The V segment lost 0 bases and the J segment 2 bases; nucleotides outside the gene matches: 13. The germline V gene encodes CDR1 LGHNA and CDR2 YNFKEQ. The CDR3 is made up of 18 amino acids. CDR3 loop: CASSQERVGGGGPYEQYF. CDR3 in DNA: TGTGCCAGCAGCCAAGAAAGAGTAGGTGGCGGGGGACCCTACGAGCAGTACTTC.

This chain joins TRBV15 and TRBJ2-5; 14 nucleotides agree with TRBD2. Per the germline V gene, CDR1 is LNHNV and CDR2 is YYDKDF (reference sequence). The J segment lost 5 bases and the V segment lost 0 bases, leaving 8 bases of the junction unmatched. The CDR3 totals 18 residues. CDR3 sequence: CATSRDLPGLAGDETQYF. CDR3 DNA sequence: TGTGCCACCAGCAGAGATTTGCCGGGACTAGCGGGGGATGAGACCCAGTACTTC.

This chain connects TRBV30 to TRBJ1-2, with 9 bases lining up with TRBD1. Germline CDR1 GTSNPN, CDR2 SVGIG (reference sequence). The length of the CDR3 is 13 residues. V was clipped by 8 bases and J by 7 bases; unmatched bases: 11. The DNA of the CDR3 is TGTGCCCTCTTAGACAGGGGACAGGGTGGCTACACCTTC. Its protein product is CALLDRGQGGYTF. The whole variable domain, filled in from reference TRBV30 and TRBJ1-2, reads SQTIHQWPATLVQPVGSPLSLECTVEGTSNPNLYWYRQAAGRGLQLLFYSVGIGQISSEVPQNLSASRPQDRQFILSSKKLLLSDSGFYLCALLDRGQGGYTFGSGTRLTVV.

The chain combines TRBV6-6 with TRBJ2-1, with D perhaps TRBD1 (5 bases). There are 12 residues in the CDR3. CDR1 is MNHNY, CDR2 SVGAGI, per germline (reference sequence). V lost 5 bases and J 9 bases, leaving 11 bases between the germline ends. The CDR3 DNA follows: TGTGCCAGCAGTCTCGGACAAAGTGAGCAGTTCTTC. Translated, it gives CASSLGQSEQFF.

This rearrangement joins TRBV7-9 to TRBJ1-1; a weak D match, TRBD1 (6 bases). Per the germline V gene, CDR1 is SEHNR and CDR2 is FQNEAQ (reference sequence). V was shortened by 5 bases and J by 4 bases, with 17 bases between the two germline ends. The CDR3 extends over 15 amino acids. In DNA form, the CDR3 reads TGTGCCAGCAGCCCTTCCCAGGGGAGAACCACTGAAGCTTTCTTT. As protein: CASSPSQGRTTEAFF.

The V call is TRBV18, the J call TRBJ2-7; 10 bases are shared with TRBD1. The CDR3 extends over 14 amino acids. The V and J ends lost 3 bases and 5 bases, in that order; junction bases with no gene match: 4. Germline loops: CDR1 KGHSH, CDR2 LQKENI. CDR3 DNA sequence: TGTGCCAGCTCACCCGGACAGGGGGGGGACGAGCAGTACTTC. It encodes CASSPGQGGDEQYF. The complete variable domain, with remaining parts taken from reference TRBV18 and TRBJ2-7, reads NAGVMQNPRHLVRRRGQEARLRCSPMKGHSHVYWYRQLPEEGLKFMVYLQKENIIDESGMPKERFSAEFPKEGPSILRIQQVVRGDSAAYFCASSPGQGGDEQYFGPGTRLTVT.

The chain employs TRBV29-1 and TRBJ2-3; 8 positions match TRBD2. CDR3 length: 15 residues. The V segment lost 6 bases and the J segment 2 bases; nucleotides outside the gene matches: 10. Per germline, CDR1 SQVTM and CDR2 ANQGSEA. CDR3 region: CSVLTGAGVTDTQYF. The CDR3 DNA follows: TGCAGCGTCCTGACGGGAGCGGGGGTCACAGATACGCAGTATTTT.

This clone showed up just a few times. The CDR3 DNA reads as TGCGCCAGCCAGGGACAGACCGAGACCCAGTACTTC. Its translation is CASQGQTETQYF. The chain is built from TRBV10-1 and TRBJ2-5; 7 nucleotides align to TRBD1. Germline CDR1 reads WNHNN; CDR2 reads SYGVQD (reference sequence). The V gene end was trimmed by 8 bases and the J gene end by 5 bases; junction bases not matched to a gene: 5. This CDR3 region has 12 residues.

The gene calls are TRBV19 and TRBJ2-7; maybe TRBD2 (5 bases). The CDR3 totals 15 residues. V was clipped by 4 bases and J by 7 bases, with 20 bases between them. Germline-derived CDR1 and CDR2 are LNHDA and SQIVND (reference sequence). This CDR3 is CASSTQMDSGREQYF. CDR3 nucleotide sequence: TGTGCCAGTAGTACTCAAATGGACTCAGGAAGGGAGCAGTACTTC.

V and J are TRBV27 and TRBJ2-2, with TRBD1 matching over 8 bases. V dropped 5 bases and J dropped 6; count of bases not matched to a gene: 8. CDR3 size: 15 residues. Germline CDR1 and CDR2: MNHEY and SMNVEV (reference sequence). The CDR3 nucleotides are TGTGCCAGCAGTCTAACGGACAGGGTGTCCGGGGAGCTGTTTTTT. Its protein product is CASSLTDRVSGELFF.

This chain's CDR3 is CASSVPGHLSGANVLTF. CDR3 in DNA: TGTGCCAGCAGCGTACCGGGACATCTCTCTGGGGCCAACGTCCTGACTTTC. This sequence joins TRBV5-4 and TRBJ2-6; D might be TRBD1 (6 bases). CDR1 SGHNT and CDR2 YYREEE come from the germline V gene (reference sequence). The CDR3 has 17 amino acids. V was trimmed by 4 bases and J by 0 bases, leaving 14 bases between them.

This chain joins TRBV7-2 and TRBJ2-2; D remains unclear. The CDR3 sequence is 15 residues long. CDR1 SGHTA and CDR2 FQGNSA come from the germline V gene. V was clipped by 1 base and J by 4 bases, with 10 bases between them. Written as DNA, the CDR3 is TGTGCCAGCAGCTTAGTCGTCGCGGTCACCGGGGAGCTGTTTTTT. It encodes CASSLVVAVTGELFF.